This T cell receptor beta chain was recovered during a study of cytomegalovirus exposure and HLA in healthy donors. The PCR had 60 Vbeta and 13 Jbeta primers. Repertoires were generated with immunoSEQ multiplex PCR, while TCRdb's copy carries only in-frame clones and drops some. The table lists some 120,000 clones, roughly 70% of them singletons. Each donor was healthy, and each was a bone marrow donor. This clone showed up just once. The antigen is not known. Broader study findings: A list of about 180 TCR beta chains associated with cytomegalovirus was given.

The CDR3 runs 17 residues. The V and J ends lost 4 bases and 10 bases, in that order; junction bases with no gene match: 16. CDR1 and CDR2 (germline): MNHEY, SMNVEV (reference sequence). This clonotype was obtained from a woman between 18 and 30 years old in good health and CMV-seronegative. J is TRBJ1-6 and V is TRBV27; TRBD1 matches at 7 bases. Sequencing was done on a sample of PBMCs. The CDR3 here is CASSSSRRDRDGSPLHF. The CDR3 DNA is TGTGCCAGCAGTTCCTCAAGAAGAGACAGGGATGGATCACCCCTCCACTTT.